These 6 T cell receptor beta chains were all obtained from the same sample, sequenced in a study of blood T cell repertoires in COVID-19. Clones were sequenced by immunoSEQ multiplex PCR, and TCRdb holds only the in-frame ones, with some missing. The sample holds more than 250,000 clones, over 70% seen once. Material for sequencing was peripheral blood. These receptors all come from a woman in her fifties or sixties with acute or convalescent COVID-19.

This chain uses TRBV2 with TRBJ2-7, with 7 bases identical to TRBD2. The germline V gene encodes CDR1 SNHLY and CDR2 FYNNEI. Trimming removed 9 bases from V and 0 bases from J; junction bases left unmatched: 5. The CDR3 runs to 13 residues. CDR3 sequence: CARTSELSYEQYF. CDR3 sequence (DNA): TGTGCCAGAACTAGCGAACTCTCCTACGAGCAGTACTTC.

Of note for this clone: This CDR3 is also generated by other DNA sequences in the sample. The chain combines TRBV30 with TRBJ2-7, with a tentative D call TRBD1 (6 bases). CDR1 and CDR2 (germline): GTSNPN, SVGIG (reference sequence). V gave up 1 base and J gave up 2 bases, with 6 bases separating them. The length of the CDR3 is 12 residues. CDR3: CAWSGDTYEQYF. In DNA, the CDR3 is TGTGCCTGGAGTGGGGACACCTACGAGCAGTACTTC.

A single count supports this clone. The chain carries TRBV11-2 and TRBJ1-1, with D unclear. The CDR3 consists of 14 residues. Germline V CDR1 and CDR2: SGHAT, FQNNGV. Trimming took off 6 bases at V and 2 bases at J, with 13 bases between the two ends. CDR3 region: CASSNSDLNTEAFF. The CDR3, as DNA: TGTGCCAGCAGTAATTCGGACTTAAACACTGAAGCTTTCTTT.

This clone is a singleton in its sample. The CDR3 DNA follows: TGTGCCAGCAGCTCCGGGACAGGGGCCTACGAGCAGTACTTC. It encodes CASSSGTGAYEQYF. The chain recombines TRBV11-2 with TRBJ2-7, with TRBD1 matching 10 bases. The germline CDR1 and CDR2 sequences are SGHAT and FQNNGV. The CDR3 spans 14 residues. With V trimmed by 4 bases and J by 2 bases, 2 bases remained unmatched.

The chain combines TRBV19 with TRBJ1-3, with no clear D. Germline lookup yields CDR1 LNHDA and CDR2 SQIVND (reference sequence). V shed 5 bases and J shed 2 bases, with 16 bases lying between them. The CDR3 runs 16 residues. The CDR3 DNA sequence: TGTGCCAGTAGTGGACGGGATGAGGCGGCTGGAAACACCATATATTTT. Residues: CASSGRDEAAGNTIYF.

The sample holds a few counts of this clone. The rearrangement links TRBV6-6 to TRBJ1-4; perhaps TRBD1 as D (5 bases). V was clipped by 2 bases and J by 2 bases, with 12 bases between them. The CDR3 contains 16 residues. The germline V gene has CDR1 MNHNY and CDR2 SVGAGI (reference sequence). The CDR3 is CASSYGAAATNEKLFF. DNA for the CDR3: TGTGCCAGCAGTTACGGGGCCGCAGCCACTAATGAAAAACTGTTTTTT.